The entry below gives a single T cell receptor beta chain sequence along with its context. Its specificity is unknown. This specimen comes from a study of T cell responses to AZD1222 COVID-19 vaccine. Repertoires were generated with immunoSEQ multiplex PCR, while TCRdb's copy carries only in-frame clones and drops some. The data show roughly 170,000 clones, with 90% seen just once and approximately 3% held by the top ten. Points from the study as a whole: Spike-specific TCRs gained breadth and depth after people received two AZD1222 doses.

CDR3 length equals 14 residues. Trimming removed 2 bases from V and 3 bases from J, with 7 bases in between. The germline gives CDR1 SGHNT, CDR2 YENEEA. This sequence joins TRBV11-3 and TRBJ2-2; D uncertain. The source was peripheral blood, collected on day 0 of AZD1222 vaccination. This sequence originates from an adult in good health. CDR3 in amino acids: CASSLITDTGELFF. The DNA for the CDR3 is TGTGCCAGCAGCTTAATCACGGACACCGGGGAGCTGTTTTTT.